Following are 25 T cell receptor beta chains from one sample sequenced in a study of control samples from healthy donors and cancer patients. Clones were sequenced by immunoSEQ multiplex PCR, and TCRdb holds only the in-frame ones, with some missing. The sample records under 30,000 clones, around 85% being singletons. Sequenced sample: PBMCs. All receptors derive from a woman in her fifties or sixties with head and neck cancer.

This clone is large in the sample. This chain joins TRBV27 and TRBJ1-1, with D possibly TRBD1 on 5 matching bases. Germline CDR1 and CDR2: MNHEY and SMNVEV (reference sequence). The CDR3 totals 14 residues. V shed 0 bases and J shed 4 bases, with 9 bases lying between them. CDR3 nucleotides: TGTGCCAGCAGTTTATCAGGGGCTATCACTGAAGCTTTCTTT. It specifies CASSLSGAITEAFF.

The chain carries TRBV7-2 and TRBJ2-3; 7 bases fit TRBD2. The CDR3 spans 16 residues. The V segment lost 1 base and the J segment 4 bases; nucleotides outside the gene matches: 8. CDR1 and CDR2 from the germline V gene are SGHTA and FQGNSA. DNA for the CDR3: TGTGCCAGCAGCTTAGTTGGTGGGAGGGCCCCAGATACGCAGTATTTT. This codes for CASSLVGGRAPDTQYF.

This chain connects TRBV4-2 to TRBJ1-3; 10 nucleotides agree with TRBD1. Trimming removed 0 bases from V and 3 bases from J; junction bases left unmatched: 14. The CDR3 extends over 20 amino acids. Looked up from germline, CDR1 is LGHNA and CDR2 is YNFKEQ. The CDR3 bases are TGTGCCAGCAGCCAAGATACCCGGGACAGGGGTTTCCTGTATGGAAACACCATATATTTT. Protein: CASSQDTRDRGFLYGNTIYF.

This rearrangement joins TRBV5-1 to TRBJ1-6, with 8 bases fitting TRBD1. CDR3 length: 15 amino acids. V shed 0 bases and J 9 bases; nucleotides not matched to a gene: 5. Germline values: CDR1 SGHRS, CDR2 YFSETQ. DNA for the CDR3: TGCGCCAGCAGCTTGGTACAGGGGGTGGGTTCACCCCTCCACTTT. Its translation: CASSLVQGVGSPLHF.

V gene TRBV3-1 (or the pseudogene TRBV3-2) combines with J gene TRBJ2-1, with TRBD2 matching 8 bases. V trimming: 6 bases; J trimming: 7 bases; junction bases outside the gene matches: 8. The CDR3 covers 14 residues. Germline V CDR1 and CDR2: LGHDT, YNNKEL (reference sequence). CDR3 sequence: CASSSLAVVNEQFF. The CDR3 bases are TGTGCCAGCAGTTCACTAGCGGTGGTGAATGAGCAGTTCTTC.

This rearrangement joins TRBV5-4 to TRBJ2-7, with TRBD1 matching 10 bases. The CDR3 runs 16 residues. V lost 0 bases to trimming and J lost 0 bases; unmatched junction nucleotides: 3. In germline, CDR1 is SGHNT, CDR2 YYREEE (reference sequence). The chain's CDR3 is CASSLGGTGVSYEQYF. CDR3 nucleotides: TGTGCCAGCAGCTTGGGAGGGACAGGGGTCTCCTACGAGCAGTACTTC. The entire variable domain, with the rest obtained from reference TRBV5-4 and TRBJ2-7, is as follows: ETGVTQSPTHLIKTRGQQVTLRCSSQSGHNTVSWYQQALGQGPQFIFQYYREEENGRGNFPPRFSGLQFPNYSSELNVNALELDDSALYLCASSLGGTGVSYEQYFGPGTRLTVT.

This chain connects TRBV2 to TRBJ2-2, with D maybe TRBD2 (6 bases). Germline V gene data show CDR1 as SNHLY and CDR2 as FYNNEI. Trimming removed 2 bases at V and 4 bases at J, with 11 bases between. The CDR3 spans 15 residues. The CDR3 is CASSEPGRGTGELFF. The CDR3 DNA sequence: TGTGCCAGCAGTGAACCCGGGCGGGGCACCGGGGAGCTGTTTTTT.

The chain employs TRBV5-5 and TRBJ2-7; perhaps TRBD1 as D (5 bases). The V and J ends lost 0 bases and 5 bases respectively, with 12 bases between them. Per the germline V gene, CDR1 is SGHKS and CDR2 is YYEKEE (reference sequence). CDR3 length equals 14 residues. The CDR3: CASSLVAGPHEQYF. CDR3 DNA sequence: TGTGCCAGCAGCTTGGTGGCAGGGCCCCACGAGCAGTACTTC.

The V gene is TRBV7-2, the J gene TRBJ1-6; no reliable D call. Germline V lookup: CDR1 SGHTA, CDR2 FQGNSA. This CDR3 is built from 13 residues. Trimming pared 8 bases from V and 3 bases from J, leaving 8 bases between. The CDR3 coding sequence is TGTGCCAGCGTGGACGGCTATAATTCACCCCTCCACTTT. This encodes CASVDGYNSPLHF.

The chain joins TRBV2 to TRBJ1-6, with a weak D call TRBD1 (5 bases). Germline V gene sequence: CDR1 SNHLY, CDR2 FYNNEI. V was pared by 4 bases and J by 6 bases, with 25 bases between. There are 19 residues in the CDR3. This CDR3 reads CASSALRQGRAFSNSPLHF. In DNA form, the CDR3 reads TGTGCCAGCAGTGCCCTTAGGCAGGGACGGGCCTTTTCTAATTCACCCCTCCACTTT.

This sequence joins TRBV27 and TRBJ2-3, with 8 bases aligning to TRBD2. This CDR3 has 17 amino acids. Trimming cost V 6 bases and J 8 bases; bases outside gene matches: 19. Germline CDR1 is MNHEY and CDR2 is SMNVEV (reference sequence). The CDR3 sequence is CASRRTAGTSVSGTQYF. In DNA, the CDR3 is TGTGCCAGCAGACGCACTGCCGGGACTAGTGTGTCGGGTACGCAGTATTTT.

This clone has only one observation. This chain links TRBV6-5 with TRBJ1-2, with D uncertain. From germline, CDR1 is MNHEY and CDR2 SVGAGI. This CDR3 contains 13 residues. The germline V and J ends were trimmed by 2 bases and 8 bases, with 12 bases remaining between them. The CDR3 loop reads CASSYGQVGGYTF. CDR3 nucleotides: TGTGCCAGCAGTTACGGCCAGGTGGGAGGCTACACCTTC.

This chain connects TRBV24-1 to TRBJ2-1, with no clear D. Trimming took 5 bases from V and 6 from J, leaving 16 bases between them. The CDR3 has 15 residues. Per the germline V gene, CDR1 is KGHDR and CDR2 is SFDVKD. The CDR3 coding sequence is TGTGCCACCAGTGTTTCAGAGGCAATTAGCAATGAGCAGTTCTTC. Protein: CATSVSEAISNEQFF.

The J gene is TRBJ2-1, the V gene TRBV5-1, with D uncertain. The germline gives CDR1 SGHRS, CDR2 YFSETQ. Trimming left V 4 bases short and J 0 bases short, with 11 bases between. The CDR3 has 15 amino acids. CDR3 coding DNA: TGCGCCAGCAGCCCTAGACGGGCCTCCTACAATGAGCAGTTCTTC. Protein sequence: CASSPRRASYNEQFF.

The chain combines TRBV20-1 with TRBJ1-2; perhaps TRBD1 as D (6 bases). This CDR3 has 13 residues. Per germline, CDR1 DFQATT and CDR2 SNEGSKA (reference sequence). Trimming took off 3 bases at V and 1 base at J, with 9 bases between the two ends. CDR3 DNA: TGCAGTGCTAGTACAGGGTTTAACTATGGCTACACCTTC. Residues: CSASTGFNYGYTF.

V gene TRBV5-6 combines with J gene TRBJ2-7; possible D gene TRBD1, 5 bases. V gave up 1 base and J gave up 3 bases, with 14 bases separating them. Germline CDR1 is SGHDT and CDR2 is YYEEEE. The CDR3 length is 15 residues. CDR3 sequence: CASSLLAGNNYEQYF. Written as DNA, the CDR3 is TGTGCCAGCAGCTTGTTGGCAGGGAACAACTACGAGCAGTACTTC.

The CDR3 region is CASRTDWNTEAFF. The CDR3 DNA reads as TGTGCCAGCAGGACGGACTGGAACACTGAAGCTTTCTTT. The V and J genes are TRBV6-5 and TRBJ1-1, with D hard to call. With 6 bases removed from V and 1 base from J, the gap between germline ends came to 9 bases. The CDR3 spans 13 residues. The V gene's germline CDR1 is MNHEY and CDR2 SVGAGI.

The rearrangement uses TRBV13 and TRBJ1-2; D ambiguous. The V gene's germline CDR1 is PRHDT and CDR2 FYEKMQ (reference sequence). The CDR3 covers 14 residues. Trimming took 3 bases from V and 2 from J, leaving 10 bases between them. The CDR3 nucleotides read TGTGCCAGCAGCTTGACCGCGGAGAACTATGGCTACACCTTC. Translation gives CASSLTAENYGYTF.

The chain couples TRBV6-4 to TRBJ1-1, with D perhaps TRBD1 (5 bases). The length of the CDR3 is 13 residues. Per germline, CDR1 MRHNA and CDR2 SNTAGT. Trimming took 0 bases from V and 6 from J, leaving 8 bases between them. The CDR3 DNA reads TGTGCCAGCAGTGACTCGAGAGGGGCTGAAGCTTTCTTT. Residues: CASSDSRGAEAFF.

V is TRBV27 and J is TRBJ1-2; D unresolved. Deletions cut 0 bases from V and 3 bases from J, with 8 bases between. From germline, CDR1 is MNHEY and CDR2 SMNVEV (reference sequence). The CDR3 is 14 amino acids. CDR3 DNA sequence: TGTGCCAGCAGTTTATCGGTTCATTACTATGGCTACACCTTC. As protein: CASSLSVHYYGYTF.

V gene TRBV6-1 combines with J gene TRBJ2-1; 15 bases match TRBD2. The V gene end was trimmed by 1 base and the J gene end by 4 bases; junction bases not matched to a gene: 17. Looked up from germline, CDR1 is MNHNS and CDR2 is SASEGT. The CDR3 has 22 amino acids. The CDR3: CASSEGSTTRTSGRAAYNEQFF. The CDR3 DNA reads as TGTGCCAGCAGTGAAGGGAGTACAACCCGGACTAGCGGGAGGGCCGCATACAATGAGCAGTTCTTC.

The V and J genes are TRBV27 and TRBJ1-1, with TRBD1 identical over 7 bases. The CDR3 is made up of 15 amino acids. Germline CDR1 reads MNHEY; CDR2 reads SMNVEV (reference sequence). Germline trimming cut 4 bases from V and 1 base from J; bases unmatched to any gene: 6. CDR3 nucleotide sequence: TGTGCCAGCAGTTCGGAGGGGGCGGAGAACACTGAAGCTTTCTTT. Translation: CASSSEGAENTEAFF.

V usage is TRBV28 and J usage is TRBJ1-1; D perhaps matches TRBD1 (5 bases). This CDR3 has 14 amino acids. V was cut by 8 bases and J by 0 bases, with 13 bases left in between. Germline V gives CDR1 MDHEN, CDR2 SYDVKM. CDR3 residues: CASPGEGLNTEAFF. In DNA, the CDR3 is TGTGCCAGCCCTGGGGAGGGACTGAACACTGAAGCTTTCTTT.

This clone appeared a single time. The J gene is TRBJ2-3, the V gene TRBV2; D perhaps matches TRBD2 (5 bases). The ends were cut back, 2 bases at V and 9 bases at J, with 12 bases in the middle. The germline V gene encodes CDR1 SNHLY and CDR2 FYNNEI. CDR3 length: 13 residues. The DNA for the CDR3 is TGTGCCAGCAGTGAATTGGGAACGGGGACGCAGTATTTT. Its translation is CASSELGTGTQYF. Filled out from reference TRBV2 and TRBJ2-3, the complete variable domain reads EPEVTQTPSHQVTQMGQEVILRCVPISNHLYFYWYRQILGQKVEFLVSFYNNEISEKSEIFDDQFSVERPDGSNFTLKIRSTKLEDSAMYFCASSELGTGTQYFGPGTRLTVL.

V usage is TRBV9 and J usage is TRBJ2-2, with TRBD1 matching over 8 bases. The V segment lost 7 bases and the J segment 1 base; nucleotides outside the gene matches: 0. Germline V CDR1 and CDR2: SGDLS, YYNGEE. The CDR3 sequence is 13 residues long. Here the CDR3 reads CASGTGNTGELFF. In nucleotides, the CDR3 is TGTGCCAGCGGGACAGGGAACACCGGGGAGCTGTTTTTT.